The 30 T cell receptor beta chains presented below share a single source sample, sequenced in a study of blood T cell repertoires in COVID-19. Produced via immunoSEQ multiplex PCR; TCRdb's table is partial and in-frame only. The profile covers roughly 230,000 clones, with about 88% appearing a single time and less than 2% taken by the ten largest. The source material was peripheral blood. These receptors originate from a man between 65 and 85 years old with acute or convalescent COVID-19.

V usage is TRBV7-9 and J usage is TRBJ2-7, with 8 nucleotides matching TRBD1. The CDR3 extends over 16 amino acids. Trimming removed 5 bases from V and 6 bases from J; junction bases left unmatched: 15. Germline V CDR1 and CDR2: SEHNR, FQNEAQ (reference sequence). The CDR3 loop reads CASSQTPGQAPREQYF. The DNA of the CDR3 is TGTGCCAGCAGCCAGACCCCGGGACAGGCCCCCCGCGAGCAGTACTTC.

The gene calls are TRBV6-5 and TRBJ1-5; D is ambiguous. This CDR3 region has 12 residues. Trimming removed 7 bases at V and 6 bases at J, with 10 bases between. The germline gives CDR1 MNHEY, CDR2 SVGAGI. This CDR3 reads CASTSAGQPQHF. As DNA, the CDR3 is TGTGCCAGCACCAGTGCGGGTCAGCCCCAGCATTTT.

The rearrangement uses TRBV19 and TRBJ1-1, with 9 bases aligning to TRBD1. Looked up from germline, CDR1 is LNHDA and CDR2 is SQIVND (reference sequence). With V trimmed by 7 bases and J by 1 base, 7 bases remained unmatched. This CDR3 contains 15 residues. CDR3 loop: CASTITGQGNTEAFF. In DNA, the CDR3 is TGTGCCAGTACCATAACGGGACAGGGGAACACTGAAGCTTTCTTT. The variable domain in full, with the rest retrieved from reference TRBV19 and TRBJ1-1, is DGGITQSPKYLFRKEGQNVTLSCEQNLNHDAMYWYRQDPGQGLRLIYYSQIVNDFQKGDIAEGYSVSREKKESFPLTVTSAQKNPTAFYLCASTITGQGNTEAFFGQGTRLTVV.

The chain employs TRBV25-1 and TRBJ1-1; TRBD1 is a possible D gene (6 bases). Per germline, CDR1 MGHDK and CDR2 SYGVNS. This CDR3 spans 12 amino acids. The CDR3 DNA reads as TGTGGGGCAGGGGACATGGGCACTGAAGCTTTCTTT. Its translation: CGAGDMGTEAFF.

The chain combines TRBV9 with TRBJ1-2, with a weak D call TRBD1 (6 bases). The germline CDR1 and CDR2 sequences are SGDLS and YYNGEE. Trimming removed 3 bases at V and 7 bases at J, with 13 bases between. The CDR3 is 13 residues long. The CDR3 loop reads CASSAGQRGGYTF. The CDR3, as DNA: TGTGCCAGCAGCGCAGGACAGAGAGGTGGCTACACCTTC.

This clone appeared once. The chain couples TRBV6-5 to TRBJ1-1; no definite D call. The CDR3 totals 15 residues. Germline CDR1 MNHEY, CDR2 SVGAGI. V was pared by 2 bases and J by 0 bases, with 10 bases between. The CDR3 DNA is TGTGCCAGCAGTTACGAGGGAGGAATGAACACTGAAGCTTTCTTT. Amino acids: CASSYEGGMNTEAFF.

This clone occurred many times. The gene calls are TRBV3-1 (or the pseudogene TRBV3-2) and TRBJ2-2, with 8 positions matching TRBD2. The CDR3 extends over 16 amino acids. V lost 1 base, J lost 6 bases, and 7 bases stayed unmatched. The germline CDR1 and CDR2 sequences are LGHDT and YNNKEL (reference sequence). The CDR3 region is CASSQGGSGRSGELFF. The CDR3 DNA is TGTGCCAGCAGCCAAGGGGGGAGCGGGAGATCCGGGGAGCTGTTTTTT.

The chain combines TRBV24-1 with TRBJ2-2, with TRBD1 as a possible D gene (5 bases). V was clipped by 4 bases and J by 3 bases, with 17 bases between them. Germline V gives CDR1 KGHDR, CDR2 SFDVKD. This CDR3 contains 17 residues. CDR3 DNA sequence: TGTGCCACCAGTGACCCCGCAGGGTCCCTTTACACCGGGGAGCTGTTTTTT. Translation: CATSDPAGSLYTGELFF.

The chain couples TRBV9 to TRBJ1-1, with 10 bases lining up with TRBD1. The length of the CDR3 is 13 residues. V was clipped by 4 bases and J by 4 bases; unmatched bases: 1. Germline CDR1 reads SGDLS; CDR2 reads YYNGEE. CDR3 bases: TGTGCCAGCAGCCGGACAGGGGGCACTGAAGCTTTCTTT. Translating gives CASSRTGGTEAFF.

The rearrangement links TRBV12-3 or TRBV12-4 to TRBJ1-1, with D possibly TRBD1 on 6 matching bases. V lost 5 bases to trimming and J lost 1 base, with 8 bases between them. The CDR3 extends over 13 amino acids. For the CDR3, the DNA is TGTGCCAGCAGTGGACAGCAGAACACTGAAGCTTTCTTT. Its protein is CASSGQQNTEAFF.

V gene TRBV4-2 combines with J gene TRBJ2-5, with TRBD2 identical over 10 bases. V gave up 0 bases and J gave up 6 bases; unmatched junction bases: 13. The CDR3 totals 18 residues. Germline V gives CDR1 LGHNA, CDR2 YNFKEQ. The CDR3 sequence: CASSQDPGGSSGGKTQYF. In nucleotides, the CDR3 is TGTGCCAGCAGCCAAGACCCCGGGGGTTCTAGCGGGGGAAAGACCCAGTACTTC.

The chain is built from TRBV6-1 and TRBJ2-7; 10 bases are shared with TRBD2. This CDR3 is 14 amino acids long. After removal of 2 bases from V and 7 bases from J, the junction contained 5 bases not matched to a gene. Germline V gene sequence: CDR1 MNHNS, CDR2 SASEGT. The CDR3 bases are TGTGCCAGCAGTGAAAGCGGGAGGGCCGGAGAGCAGTACTTC. Translated, it gives CASSESGRAGEQYF.

In this sample, this clone turned up once. The CDR3 loop reads CASSRGTGTGANVLTF. DNA of the CDR3: TGTGCCAGTAGTCGAGGGACAGGGACTGGGGCCAACGTCCTGACTTTC. The V gene is TRBV19, the J gene TRBJ2-6; 9 bases are a match to TRBD1. From germline, CDR1 is LNHDA and CDR2 SQIVND (reference sequence). Trimming at V came to 5 bases and at J to 2 bases, leaving 4 bases not matched to a gene. The CDR3 runs to 16 residues.

The chain carries TRBV7-2 and TRBJ1-1, with 11 bases aligning to TRBD1. The CDR3 runs 16 residues. V was clipped by 5 bases and J by 0 bases; unmatched bases: 5. CDR1 is SGHTA, CDR2 FQGNSA, per germline. CDR3 coding DNA: TGTGCCAGCAGCCTCGGACAGGGGGCTCTGAACACTGAAGCTTTCTTT. The encoded protein is CASSLGQGALNTEAFF.

The rearrangement links TRBV19 to TRBJ2-3; D unclear. Germline V gene lookup returns CDR1 LNHDA and CDR2 SQIVND (reference sequence). Trimming left V 6 bases short and J 0 bases short, with 13 bases between. The CDR3 consists of 15 residues. The CDR3 loop is CASRWNSLSTDTQYF. CDR3 sequence (DNA): TGTGCCAGTAGGTGGAACAGCCTAAGCACAGATACGCAGTATTTT.

As concerns this clone: The same CDR3 is also encoded by other DNA sequences in this sample. CDR3 in DNA: TGCGCCAGCAGCTCCGGGACAGGGAACACTGAAGCTTTCTTT. As protein: CASSSGTGNTEAFF. The V gene is TRBV5-1, the J gene TRBJ1-1; 8 bases line up with TRBD1. CDR1 and CDR2 (germline): SGHRS, YFSETQ. V dropped 3 bases and J dropped 1; count of bases not matched to a gene: 2. The CDR3 loop spans 14 amino acids.

Note on this clone: One end of the junction varies from germline; a read error may be responsible. The rearrangement joins TRBV11-2 to TRBJ2-7; 9 bases fit TRBD2. In germline, CDR1 is SGHAT, CDR2 FQNNGV. The CDR3 totals 13 residues. CDR3 sequence: CASSLDRLAASTF. In nucleotides, the CDR3 is TGTGCCAGCAGCTTAGATCGACTAGCGGCCTCAACTTTC.

This chain joins TRBV12-3 or TRBV12-4 and TRBJ1-1; D is uncertain. CDR3 length equals 12 residues. Trimming took 3 bases from V and 11 from J, leaving 13 bases between them. The CDR3 loop is CASSLASTGAFF. The CDR3 region has the DNA TGTGCCAGCAGTTTGGCCTCGACGGGGGCTTTCTTT.

The rearrangement uses TRBV6-5 and TRBJ2-7; unclear D gene. There are 12 residues in the CDR3. V lost 5 bases and J lost 0, with 5 bases in between. Per the germline V gene, CDR1 is MNHEY and CDR2 is SVGAGI. The CDR3 bases are TGTGCCAGCAGTATCGGCTCCTACGAGCAGTACTTC. It codes for CASSIGSYEQYF.

The chain is built from TRBV5-1 and TRBJ2-5; possible D gene TRBD1, 5 bases. V lost 0 bases and J 1 base, leaving 10 bases between the germline ends. Germline lookup yields CDR1 SGHRS and CDR2 YFSETQ. CDR3 length equals 15 residues. The CDR3 protein is CASSLAGQSQETQYF. The CDR3 DNA reads TGCGCCAGCAGCTTGGCCGGACAAAGCCAAGAGACCCAGTACTTC. Together with reference TRBV5-1 and TRBJ2-5, the CDR3 gives the full variable domain: KAGVTQTPRYLIKTRGQQVTLSCSPISGHRSVSWYQQTPGQGLQFLFEYFSETQRNKGNFPGRFSGRQFSNSRSEMNVSTLELGDSALYLCASSLAGQSQETQYFGPGTRLLVL.

This clone was seen once. This chain connects TRBV14 to TRBJ2-7; 12 bases align to TRBD1. The germline gives CDR1 SGHDN, CDR2 FVKESK. The CDR3 spans 14 residues. J lost 9 bases, V lost 6 bases, and 9 bases had no gene match. CDR3 loop: CASRSTGTGGGQYF. CDR3 nucleotide sequence: TGTGCCAGCAGATCCACCGGGACAGGGGGCGGGCAGTACTTC.

This chain links TRBV30 with TRBJ1-2; 12 bases fit TRBD1. V gave up 3 bases and J gave up 7 bases; unmatched junction bases: 9. Germline CDR1 and CDR2: GTSNPN and SVGIG (reference sequence). This CDR3 comprises 15 residues. CDR3 sequence reads: CAWSEPGQGASGYTF. DNA for the CDR3: TGTGCCTGGAGCGAGCCGGGACAGGGGGCAAGTGGCTACACCTTC. Together with reference TRBV30 and TRBJ1-2, the CDR3 gives the full variable domain: SQTIHQWPATLVQPVGSPLSLECTVEGTSNPNLYWYRQAAGRGLQLLFYSVGIGQISSEVPQNLSASRPQDRQFILSSKKLLLSDSGFYLCAWSEPGQGASGYTFGSGTRLTVV.

The rearrangement uses TRBV29-1 and TRBJ1-1; TRBD1 aligns across 9 bases. Germline CDR1 and CDR2: SQVTM and ANQGSEA. The CDR3 spans 16 residues. Trimming removed 5 bases from V and 0 bases from J; junction bases left unmatched: 10. The DNA for the CDR3 is TGCAGCGTTCCCCCGTACGGACAGGGGATGAACACTGAAGCTTTCTTT. It yields the protein CSVPPYGQGMNTEAFF.

This clone was picked up a small number of times. The rearrangement uses TRBV14 and TRBJ1-3, with TRBD1 matching 10 bases. V gave up 0 bases and J gave up 1 base; unmatched junction bases: 9. This CDR3 region has 19 residues. Germline values: CDR1 SGHDN, CDR2 FVKESK. The CDR3 sequence: CASSQDGTGAGGSGNTIYF. CDR3 DNA: TGTGCCAGCAGCCAAGATGGGACAGGGGCCGGAGGGTCTGGAAACACCATATATTTT.

J is TRBJ2-3 and V is TRBV12-5; D is possibly TRBD2 (6 bases). Trimming took 6 bases from V and 4 from J, leaving 17 bases between them. In germline, CDR1 is LGHNT, CDR2 FRNRAP. The CDR3 covers 15 residues. The CDR3 region has the DNA TGTGCTAGTGGCCTTGACAAGGGCGGGGCAGATACGCAGTATTTT. Its protein is CASGLDKGGADTQYF.

The chain uses TRBV4-1 and TRBJ2-7; 8 bases map to TRBD2. The V and J ends lost 0 bases and 6 bases, in that order; junction bases with no gene match: 13. Germline CDR1 and CDR2: MGHRA and YSYEKL. CDR3 length: 17 residues. The CDR3 spells CASSQEASGPGGSEQYF. The CDR3 bases are TGCGCCAGCAGCCAAGAAGCTAGCGGGCCGGGGGGCTCCGAGCAGTACTTC.

This chain joins TRBV3-1 (or the pseudogene TRBV3-2) and TRBJ2-1; no firm D call. V was clipped by 4 bases and J by 6 bases, with 10 bases between them. This CDR3 region has 13 residues. The germline gives CDR1 LGHDT, CDR2 YNNKEL (reference sequence). The CDR3 loop reads CASSLRVGNEQFF. The CDR3 DNA reads TGTGCCAGCAGCCTCCGGGTCGGCAATGAGCAGTTCTTC.

V is TRBV24-1 and J is TRBJ2-1, with 9 bases lining up with TRBD2. CDR3 size: 16 residues. V gave up 7 bases and J gave up 1 base; unmatched junction bases: 7. Germline V gene lookup returns CDR1 KGHDR and CDR2 SFDVKD. The CDR3 here is CATSLSTSGSYNEQFF. CDR3 nucleotides: TGTGCCACCAGCCTATCGACTAGCGGATCCTACAATGAGCAGTTCTTC.

This clone was detected only a few times. V and J are TRBV11-2 and TRBJ2-7, with TRBD2 identical over 7 bases. From germline, CDR1 is SGHAT and CDR2 FQNNGV. CDR3 length: 13 amino acids. V was pared by 1 base and J by 5 bases, with 2 bases of the junction left unmatched. As DNA, the CDR3 is TGTGCCAGCAGCTTAGGGACTAGTAACGAGCAGTACTTC. Translating it yields CASSLGTSNEQYF.

The rearrangement joins TRBV18 to TRBJ2-5, with TRBD1 identical over 7 bases. CDR3 length: 14 residues. CDR1 is KGHSH and CDR2 is LQKENI in the germline V gene. Trimming at V came to 4 bases and at J to 3 bases, leaving 5 bases not matched to a gene. The CDR3 DNA follows: TGTGCCAGCTCACAGAACAGGGGAAAAGAGACCCAGTACTTC. It is translated as CASSQNRGKETQYF.